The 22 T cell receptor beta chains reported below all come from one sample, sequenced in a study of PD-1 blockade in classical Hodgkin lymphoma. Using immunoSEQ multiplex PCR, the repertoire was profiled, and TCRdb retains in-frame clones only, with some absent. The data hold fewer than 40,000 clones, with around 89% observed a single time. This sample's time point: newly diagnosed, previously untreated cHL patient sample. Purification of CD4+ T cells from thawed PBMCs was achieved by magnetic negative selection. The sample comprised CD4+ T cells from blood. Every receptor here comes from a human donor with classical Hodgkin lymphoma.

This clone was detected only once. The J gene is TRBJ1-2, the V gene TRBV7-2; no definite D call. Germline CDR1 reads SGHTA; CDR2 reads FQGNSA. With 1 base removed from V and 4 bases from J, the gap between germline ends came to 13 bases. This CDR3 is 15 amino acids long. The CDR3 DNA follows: TGTGCCAGCAGCTTAGATAGCAGCGGAGTCTATGGCTACACCTTC. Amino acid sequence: CASSLDSSGVYGYTF.

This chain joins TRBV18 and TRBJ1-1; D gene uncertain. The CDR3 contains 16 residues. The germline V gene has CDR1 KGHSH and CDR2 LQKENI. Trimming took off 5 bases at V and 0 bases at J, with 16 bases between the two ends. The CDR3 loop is CASSTASRFMNTEAFF. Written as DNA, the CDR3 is TGTGCCAGCTCAACGGCCTCCCGGTTCATGAACACTGAAGCTTTCTTT.

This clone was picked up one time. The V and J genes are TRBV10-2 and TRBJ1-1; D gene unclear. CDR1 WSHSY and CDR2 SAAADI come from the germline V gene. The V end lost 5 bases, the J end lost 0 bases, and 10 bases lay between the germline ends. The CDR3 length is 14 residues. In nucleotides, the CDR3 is TGCGCCAGCAGTTGGACGTCCATGAACACTGAAGCTTTCTTT. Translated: CASSWTSMNTEAFF.

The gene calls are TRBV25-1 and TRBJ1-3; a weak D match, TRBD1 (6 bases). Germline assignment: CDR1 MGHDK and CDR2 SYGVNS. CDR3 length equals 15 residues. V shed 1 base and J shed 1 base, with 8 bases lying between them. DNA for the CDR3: TGTGCCAGCAGTGAATTCAGGGGATCTGGAAACACCATATATTTT. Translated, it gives CASSEFRGSGNTIYF. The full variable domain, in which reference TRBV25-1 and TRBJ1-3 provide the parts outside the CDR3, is EADIYQTPRYLVIGTGKKITLECSQTMGHDKMYWYQQDPGMELHLIHYSYGVNSTEKGDLSSESTVSRIRTEHFPLTLESARPSHTSQYLCASSEFRGSGNTIYFGEGSWLTVV.

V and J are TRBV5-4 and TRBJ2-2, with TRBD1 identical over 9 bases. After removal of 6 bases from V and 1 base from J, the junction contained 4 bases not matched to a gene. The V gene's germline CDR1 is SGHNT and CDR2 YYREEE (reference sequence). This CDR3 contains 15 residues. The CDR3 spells CASTPGQGNTGELFF. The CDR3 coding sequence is TGTGCCAGCACCCCGGGACAGGGGAACACCGGGGAGCTGTTTTTT.

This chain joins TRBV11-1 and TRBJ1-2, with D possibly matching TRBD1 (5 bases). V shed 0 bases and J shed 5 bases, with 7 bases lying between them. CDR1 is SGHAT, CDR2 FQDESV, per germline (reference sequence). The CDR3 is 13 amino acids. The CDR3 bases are TGTGCCAGCAGCTTAGCCGGGGCATATGGCTACACCTTC. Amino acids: CASSLAGAYGYTF. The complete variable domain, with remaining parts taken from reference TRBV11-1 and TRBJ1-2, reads EAEVAQSPRYKITEKSQAVAFWCDPISGHATLYWYRQILGQGPELLVQFQDESVVDDSQLPKDRFSAERLKGVDSTLKIQPAELGDSAMYLCASSLAGAYGYTFGSGTRLTVV.

The CDR3 spells CAWSVNTGNEQFF. The CDR3 nucleotides read TGTGCCTGGAGTGTAAATACCGGGAATGAGCAGTTCTTC. The rearrangement joins TRBV30 to TRBJ2-1; D gene ambiguous. The CDR3 extends over 13 amino acids. Trimming cost V 0 bases and J 7 bases, with 10 bases left between them. The V gene's germline CDR1 is GTSNPN and CDR2 SVGIG (reference sequence). The whole variable domain, remainder taken from reference TRBV30 and TRBJ2-1, is SQTIHQWPATLVQPVGSPLSLECTVEGTSNPNLYWYRQAAGRGLQLLFYSVGIGQISSEVPQNLSASRPQDRQFILSSKKLLLSDSGFYLCAWSVNTGNEQFFGPGTRLTVL.

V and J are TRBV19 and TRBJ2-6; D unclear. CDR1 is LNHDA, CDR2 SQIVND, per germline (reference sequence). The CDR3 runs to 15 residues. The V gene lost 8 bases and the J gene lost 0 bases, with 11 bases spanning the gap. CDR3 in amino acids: CASAEWISGANVLTF. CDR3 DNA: TGTGCCAGTGCGGAATGGATCTCTGGGGCCAACGTCCTGACTTTC.

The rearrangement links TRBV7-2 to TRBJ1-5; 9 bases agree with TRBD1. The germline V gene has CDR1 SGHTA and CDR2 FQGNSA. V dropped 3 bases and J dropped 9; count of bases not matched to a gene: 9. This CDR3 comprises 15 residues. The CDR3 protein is CASSFYGQGPGPQHF. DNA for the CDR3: TGTGCCAGCAGCTTTTACGGACAGGGGCCGGGGCCCCAGCATTTT.

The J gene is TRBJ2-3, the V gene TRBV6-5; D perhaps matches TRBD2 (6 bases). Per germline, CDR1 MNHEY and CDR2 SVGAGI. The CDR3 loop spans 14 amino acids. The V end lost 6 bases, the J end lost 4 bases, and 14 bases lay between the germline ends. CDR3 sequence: CASRLTSISDTQYF. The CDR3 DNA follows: TGTGCCAGCAGACTTACTAGCATTTCAGATACGCAGTATTTT.

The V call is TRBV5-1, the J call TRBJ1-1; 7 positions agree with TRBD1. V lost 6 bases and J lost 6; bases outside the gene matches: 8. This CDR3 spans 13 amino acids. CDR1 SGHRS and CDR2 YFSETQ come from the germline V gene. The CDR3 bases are TGCGCCAGCAAAACAGGGGAAATAGCTGAAGCTTTCTTT. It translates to CASKTGEIAEAFF.

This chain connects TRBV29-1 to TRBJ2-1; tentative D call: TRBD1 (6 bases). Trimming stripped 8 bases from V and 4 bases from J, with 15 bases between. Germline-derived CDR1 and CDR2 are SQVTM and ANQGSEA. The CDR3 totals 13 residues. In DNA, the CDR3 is TGCAGCTCCAAAGGGGACACTTACAATGAGCAGTTCTTC. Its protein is CSSKGDTYNEQFF.

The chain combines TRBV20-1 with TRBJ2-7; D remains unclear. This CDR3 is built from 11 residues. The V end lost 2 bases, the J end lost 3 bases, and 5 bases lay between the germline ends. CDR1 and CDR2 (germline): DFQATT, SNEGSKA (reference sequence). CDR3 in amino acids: CSARLRYEQYF. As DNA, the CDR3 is TGCAGTGCTAGACTCCGCTACGAGCAGTACTTC.

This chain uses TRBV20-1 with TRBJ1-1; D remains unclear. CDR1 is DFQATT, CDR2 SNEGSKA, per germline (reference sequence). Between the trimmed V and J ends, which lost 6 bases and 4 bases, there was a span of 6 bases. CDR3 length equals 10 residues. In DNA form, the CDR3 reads TGCAGTGCGAGACGCACTGAAGCTTTCTTT. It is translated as CSARRTEAFF.

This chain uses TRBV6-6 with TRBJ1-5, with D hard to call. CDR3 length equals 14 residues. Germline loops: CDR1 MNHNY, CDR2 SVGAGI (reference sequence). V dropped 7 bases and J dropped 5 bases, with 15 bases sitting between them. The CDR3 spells CASTIIDTDQPQHF. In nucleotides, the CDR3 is TGTGCCAGCACTATAATCGACACTGATCAGCCCCAGCATTTT.

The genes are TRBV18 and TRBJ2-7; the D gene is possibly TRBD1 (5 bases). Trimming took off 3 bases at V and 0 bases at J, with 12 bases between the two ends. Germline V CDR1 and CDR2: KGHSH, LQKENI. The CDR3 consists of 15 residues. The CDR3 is CASSPGAGNSYEQYF. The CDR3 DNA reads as TGTGCCAGCTCACCCGGAGCAGGGAACTCCTACGAGCAGTACTTC. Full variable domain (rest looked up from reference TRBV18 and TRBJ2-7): NAGVMQNPRHLVRRRGQEARLRCSPMKGHSHVYWYRQLPEEGLKFMVYLQKENIIDESGMPKERFSAEFPKEGPSILRIQQVVRGDSAAYFCASSPGAGNSYEQYFGPGTRLTVT.

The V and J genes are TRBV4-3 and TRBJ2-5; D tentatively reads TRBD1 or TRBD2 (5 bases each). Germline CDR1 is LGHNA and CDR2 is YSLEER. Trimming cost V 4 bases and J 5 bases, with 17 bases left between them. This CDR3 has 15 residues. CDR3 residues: CASSLILGWGETQYF. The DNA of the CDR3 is TGCGCCAGCAGCCTAATCCTAGGCTGGGGGGAGACCCAGTACTTC.

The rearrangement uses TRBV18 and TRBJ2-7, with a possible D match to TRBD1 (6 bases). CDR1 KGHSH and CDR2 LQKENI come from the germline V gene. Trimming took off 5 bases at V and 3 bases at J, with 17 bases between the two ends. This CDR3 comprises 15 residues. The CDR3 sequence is CASSLSTGVDYEQYF. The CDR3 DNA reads TGTGCCAGCTCATTATCGACAGGCGTTGACTACGAGCAGTACTTC.

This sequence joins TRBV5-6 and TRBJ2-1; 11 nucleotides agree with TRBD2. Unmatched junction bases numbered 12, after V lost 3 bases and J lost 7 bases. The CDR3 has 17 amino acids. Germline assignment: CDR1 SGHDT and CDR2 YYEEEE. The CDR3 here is CASSSGRRLAGINEQFF. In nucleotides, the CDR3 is TGTGCCAGCAGCTCGGGCCGACGACTAGCGGGGATAAATGAGCAGTTCTTC. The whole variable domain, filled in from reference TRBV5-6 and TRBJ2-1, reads DAGVTQSPTHLIKTRGQQVTLRCSPKSGHDTVSWYQQALGQGPQFIFQYYEEEERQRGNFPDRFSGHQFPNYSSELNVNALLLGDSALYLCASSSGRRLAGINEQFFGPGTRLTVL.

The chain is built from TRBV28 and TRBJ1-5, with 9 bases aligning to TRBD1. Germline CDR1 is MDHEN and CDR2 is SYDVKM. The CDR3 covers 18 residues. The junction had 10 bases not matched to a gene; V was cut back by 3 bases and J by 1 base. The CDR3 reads CASSFTTGGMMSNQPQHF. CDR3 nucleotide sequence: TGTGCCAGCAGTTTTACTACAGGGGGCATGATGAGCAATCAGCCCCAGCATTTT.

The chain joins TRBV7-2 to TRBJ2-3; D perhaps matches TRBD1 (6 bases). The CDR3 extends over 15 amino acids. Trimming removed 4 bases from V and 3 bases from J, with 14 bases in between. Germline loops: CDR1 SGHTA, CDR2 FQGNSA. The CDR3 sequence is CASSSPPGQTDTQYF. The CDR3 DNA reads TGTGCCAGCAGCTCTCCTCCAGGACAGACAGATACGCAGTATTTT.

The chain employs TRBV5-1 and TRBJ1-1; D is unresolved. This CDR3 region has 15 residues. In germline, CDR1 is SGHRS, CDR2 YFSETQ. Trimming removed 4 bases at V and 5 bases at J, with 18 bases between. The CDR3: CASSPPLKGVTEAFF. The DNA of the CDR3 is TGCGCCAGCAGCCCGCCTTTGAAGGGAGTTACTGAAGCTTTCTTT. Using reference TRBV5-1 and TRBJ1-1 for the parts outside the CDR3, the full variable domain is KAGVTQTPRYLIKTRGQQVTLSCSPISGHRSVSWYQQTPGQGLQFLFEYFSETQRNKGNFPGRFSGRQFSNSRSEMNVSTLELGDSALYLCASSPPLKGVTEAFFGQGTRLTVV.